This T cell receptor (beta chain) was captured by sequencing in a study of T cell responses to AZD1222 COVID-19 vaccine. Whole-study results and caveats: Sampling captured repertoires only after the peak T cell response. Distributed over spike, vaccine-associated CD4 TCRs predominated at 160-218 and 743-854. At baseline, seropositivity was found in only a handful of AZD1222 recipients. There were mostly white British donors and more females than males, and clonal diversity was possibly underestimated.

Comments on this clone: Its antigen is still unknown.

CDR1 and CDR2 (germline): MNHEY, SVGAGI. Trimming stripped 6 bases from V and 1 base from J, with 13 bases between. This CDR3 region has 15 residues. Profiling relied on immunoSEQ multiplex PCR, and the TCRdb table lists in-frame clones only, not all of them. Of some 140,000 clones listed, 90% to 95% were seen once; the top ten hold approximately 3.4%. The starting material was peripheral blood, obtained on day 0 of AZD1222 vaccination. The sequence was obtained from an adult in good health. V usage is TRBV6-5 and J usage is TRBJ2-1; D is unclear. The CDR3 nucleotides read TGTGCCAGCAGCGCTTACGGAGAGTCCTACAATGAGCAGTTCTTC. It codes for CASSAYGESYNEQFF.